This record looks at one T cell receptor (beta chain) sequence and its context. The antigen is unknown. TCRdb's table, derived via immunoSEQ multiplex PCR, lists solely in-frame clones and lacks some. The table has roughly 330,000 clones, around 90% seen once. The sample belongs to a study of cytomegalovirus exposure and HLA in healthy donors. Study-level results: Later, an analysis found that TCR clusters from the first cohort tended to co-occur in the 120 or so validation repertoires.

The CDR3 extends over 16 amino acids. Trimming at V came to 0 bases and at J to 5 bases, leaving 6 bases not matched to a gene. From germline, CDR1 is LGHNA and CDR2 YSLEER. The donors were members of the validation cohort, which comprised approximately 120 subjects and was separate from the first cohort of more than 500 subjects. This sequence originates from a woman in her twenties or thirties in good health and CMV-seropositive. The sequenced sample was PBMCs. This chain joins TRBV4-3 and TRBJ2-1; 8 bases fit TRBD2. The CDR3 reads CASSQDYGRGNNEQFF. The CDR3, as DNA: TGCGCCAGCAGCCAAGATTACGGGAGGGGGAACAATGAGCAGTTCTTC.